This T cell receptor (beta chain) came from a study of early T cells in non-severe SARS-CoV-2 infection. About the study: Sequenced material consisted of bulk RNA (from unsorted whole blood), and chains were unpaired. The study, taken as a whole, reports: Missing private and CD4 specificities, VDJdb matching favored anti-spike CD8 responses.

About this clonotype: The antigen remains unidentified.

Attached unique molecular identifiers marked individual cDNA molecules. TCRdb re-called the 5' RACE reads through MiXCR, storing one row per CDR3 protein. Found here are roughly 50,000 distinct CDR3 sequences, 8.5% to 10% of them singletons; the top ten hold over 6.5%. This CDR3 comprises 16 residues. Losses at the gene ends were 2 bases for V and 1 base for J; bases not matched to a gene: 6. Germline CDR1 and CDR2: LGHDT and YNNKEL (reference sequence). The chain joins TRBV3-1 to TRBJ2-7; 9 bases are shared with TRBD1. The sample consisted of whole blood. This clonotype was obtained from an adult who was a healthcare worker with PCR-confirmed SARS-CoV-2 infection or an uninfected control (not recorded which). CDR3 region: CASSQRGQGRSYEQYF. DNA for the CDR3: TGTGCCAGCAGCCAAAGGGGACAGGGTAGGTCCTACGAGCAGTACTTC.